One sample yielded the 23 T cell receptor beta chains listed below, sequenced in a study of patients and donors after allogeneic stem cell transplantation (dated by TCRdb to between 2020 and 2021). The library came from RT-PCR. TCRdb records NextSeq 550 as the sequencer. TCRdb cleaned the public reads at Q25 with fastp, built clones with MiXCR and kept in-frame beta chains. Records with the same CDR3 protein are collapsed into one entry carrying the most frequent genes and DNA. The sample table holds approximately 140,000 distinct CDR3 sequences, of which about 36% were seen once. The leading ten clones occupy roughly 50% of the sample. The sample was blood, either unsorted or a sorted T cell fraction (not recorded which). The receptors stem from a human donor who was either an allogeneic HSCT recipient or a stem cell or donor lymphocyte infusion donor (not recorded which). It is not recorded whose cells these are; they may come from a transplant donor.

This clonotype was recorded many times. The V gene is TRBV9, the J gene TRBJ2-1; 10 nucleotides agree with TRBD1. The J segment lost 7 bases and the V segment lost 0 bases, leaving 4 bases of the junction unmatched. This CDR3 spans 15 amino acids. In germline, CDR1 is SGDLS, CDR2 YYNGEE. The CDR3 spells CASSVEGQGFNEQFF. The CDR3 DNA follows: TGTGCCAGCAGCGTAGAGGGACAGGGGTTTAATGAGCAGTTCTTC.

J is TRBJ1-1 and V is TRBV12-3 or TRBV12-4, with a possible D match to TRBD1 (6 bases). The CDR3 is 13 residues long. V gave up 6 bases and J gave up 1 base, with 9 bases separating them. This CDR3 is CASRKTGNTEAFF. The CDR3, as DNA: TGTGCCAGCAGGAAGACAGGGAACACTGAAGCTTTCTTT.

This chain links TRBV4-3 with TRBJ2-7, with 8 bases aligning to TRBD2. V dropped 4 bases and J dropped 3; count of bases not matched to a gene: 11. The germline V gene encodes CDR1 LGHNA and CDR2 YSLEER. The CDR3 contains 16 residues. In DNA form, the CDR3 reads TGCGCCAGCAGCCCCCAGCCAGCGGGGGACCTCTACGAGCAGTACTTC. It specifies CASSPQPAGDLYEQYF.

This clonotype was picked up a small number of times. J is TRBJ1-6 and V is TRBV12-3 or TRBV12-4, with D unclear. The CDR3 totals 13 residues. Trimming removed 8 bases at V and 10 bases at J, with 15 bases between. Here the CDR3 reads CASSVWGGSPLHF. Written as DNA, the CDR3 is TGTGCCAGCTCGGTCTGGGGAGGATCACCCCTCCACTTT.

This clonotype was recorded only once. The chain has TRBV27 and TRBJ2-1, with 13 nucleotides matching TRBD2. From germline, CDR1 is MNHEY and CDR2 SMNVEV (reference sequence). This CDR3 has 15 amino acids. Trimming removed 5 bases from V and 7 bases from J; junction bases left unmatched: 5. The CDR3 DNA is TGTGCCAGCAGTATAACTAGCGGGGGGGTTAATGAGCAGTTCTTC. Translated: CASSITSGGVNEQFF.

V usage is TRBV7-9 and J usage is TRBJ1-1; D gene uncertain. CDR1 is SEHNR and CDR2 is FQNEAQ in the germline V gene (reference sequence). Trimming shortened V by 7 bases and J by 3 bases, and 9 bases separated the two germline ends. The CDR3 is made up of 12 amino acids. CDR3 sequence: CASTDGHTEAFF. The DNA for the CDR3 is TGTGCCAGCACCGATGGGCACACTGAAGCTTTCTTT.

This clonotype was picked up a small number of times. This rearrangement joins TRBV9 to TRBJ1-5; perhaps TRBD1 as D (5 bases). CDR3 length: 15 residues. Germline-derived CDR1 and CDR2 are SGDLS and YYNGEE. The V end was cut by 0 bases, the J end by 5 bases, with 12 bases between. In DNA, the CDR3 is TGTGCCAGCAGCGTAGATGGAGGGGACTATCAGCCCCAGCATTTT. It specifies CASSVDGGDYQPQHF.

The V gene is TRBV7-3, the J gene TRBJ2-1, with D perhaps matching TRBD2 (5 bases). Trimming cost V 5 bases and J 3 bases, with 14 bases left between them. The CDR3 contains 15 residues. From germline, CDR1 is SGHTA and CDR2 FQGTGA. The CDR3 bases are TGTGCCAGCAGCCGTCTGGACGGGGTCTACAATGAGCAGTTCTTC. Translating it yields CASSRLDGVYNEQFF. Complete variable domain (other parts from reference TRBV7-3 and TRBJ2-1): GAGVSQTPSNKVTEKGKYVELRCDPISGHTALYWYRQSLGQGPEFLIYFQGTGAADDSGLPNDRFFAVRPEGSVSTLKIQRTERGDSAVYLCASSRLDGVYNEQFFGPGTRLTVL.

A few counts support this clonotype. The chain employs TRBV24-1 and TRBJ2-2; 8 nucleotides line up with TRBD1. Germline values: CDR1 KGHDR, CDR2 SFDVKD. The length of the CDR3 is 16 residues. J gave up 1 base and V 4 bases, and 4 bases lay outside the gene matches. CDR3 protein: CATSDAGTGNTGELFF. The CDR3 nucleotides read TGTGCCACCAGTGACGCCGGGACAGGGAACACCGGGGAGCTGTTTTTT.

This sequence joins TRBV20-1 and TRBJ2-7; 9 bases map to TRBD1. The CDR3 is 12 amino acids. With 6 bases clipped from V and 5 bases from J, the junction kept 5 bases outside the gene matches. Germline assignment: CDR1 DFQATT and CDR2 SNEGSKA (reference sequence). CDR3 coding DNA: TGCAGTGCATTTACAGGGGGCGACGAGCAGTACGTC. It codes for CSAFTGGDEQYV.

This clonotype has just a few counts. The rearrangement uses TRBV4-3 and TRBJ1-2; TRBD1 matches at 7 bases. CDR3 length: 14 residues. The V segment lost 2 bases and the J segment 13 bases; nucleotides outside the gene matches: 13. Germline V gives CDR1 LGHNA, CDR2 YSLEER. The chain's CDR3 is CASSQHPRTGLLTF. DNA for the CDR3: TGCGCCAGCAGCCAACACCCCCGGACAGGCCTGCTCACCTTC.

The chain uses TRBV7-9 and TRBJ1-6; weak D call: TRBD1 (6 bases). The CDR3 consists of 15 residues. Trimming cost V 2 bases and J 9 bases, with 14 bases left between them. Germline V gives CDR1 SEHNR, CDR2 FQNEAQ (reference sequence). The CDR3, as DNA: TGTGCCAGCAGCTTAATGGCAGGGGACGGTTCACCCCTCCACTTT. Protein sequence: CASSLMAGDGSPLHF.

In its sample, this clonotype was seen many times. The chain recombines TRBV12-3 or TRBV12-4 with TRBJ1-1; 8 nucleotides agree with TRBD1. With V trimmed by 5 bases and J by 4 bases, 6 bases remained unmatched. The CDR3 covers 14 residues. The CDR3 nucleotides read TGTGCCAGCAGTCTCGGACAGGGAGGCACTGAAGCTTTCTTT. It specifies CASSLGQGGTEAFF.

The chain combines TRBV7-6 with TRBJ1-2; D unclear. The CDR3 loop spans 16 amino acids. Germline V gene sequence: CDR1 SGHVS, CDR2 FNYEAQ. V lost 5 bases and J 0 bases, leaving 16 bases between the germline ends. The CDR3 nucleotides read TGTGCCAGCAGCGTCCACCTTGGGCCCGCTAACTATGGCTACACCTTC. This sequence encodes CASSVHLGPANYGYTF.

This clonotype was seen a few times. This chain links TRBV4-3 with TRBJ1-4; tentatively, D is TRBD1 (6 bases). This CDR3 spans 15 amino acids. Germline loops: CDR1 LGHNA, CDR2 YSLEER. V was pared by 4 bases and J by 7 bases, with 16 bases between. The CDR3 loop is CASSPQGPSGEKLFF. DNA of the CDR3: TGCGCCAGCAGCCCACAGGGCCCATCGGGTGAAAAACTGTTTTTT.

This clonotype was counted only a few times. This CDR3 is CASSLFTPNTEAFF. The CDR3 DNA reads TGTGCCAGCAGCTTATTTACCCCAAACACTGAAGCTTTCTTT. The rearrangement uses TRBV7-2 and TRBJ1-1; the D is unclear. CDR3 length equals 14 residues. CDR1 is SGHTA and CDR2 is FQGNSA in the germline V gene. Between the trimmed V and J ends, which lost 2 bases and 2 bases, there was a span of 9 bases.

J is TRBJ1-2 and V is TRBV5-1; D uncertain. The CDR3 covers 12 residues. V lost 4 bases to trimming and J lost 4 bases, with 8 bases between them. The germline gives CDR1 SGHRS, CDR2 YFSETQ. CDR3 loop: CASSAGAYGYTF. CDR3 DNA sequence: TGCGCCAGCAGCGCTGGAGCCTATGGCTACACCTTC.

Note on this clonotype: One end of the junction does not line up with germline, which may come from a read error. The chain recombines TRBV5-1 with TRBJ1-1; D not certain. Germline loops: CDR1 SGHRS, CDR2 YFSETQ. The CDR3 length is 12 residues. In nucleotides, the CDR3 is TGCGCCAGCAGCTCTCTAACGGCTGAAGCCTTCTTT. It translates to CASSSLTAEAFF.

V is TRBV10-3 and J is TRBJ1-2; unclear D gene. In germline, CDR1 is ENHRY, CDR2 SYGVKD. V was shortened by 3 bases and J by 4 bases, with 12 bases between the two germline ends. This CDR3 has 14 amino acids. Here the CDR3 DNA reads TGTGCCATCAGTGACGGCGGCGTGATCTATGGCTACACCTTC. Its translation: CAISDGGVIYGYTF.

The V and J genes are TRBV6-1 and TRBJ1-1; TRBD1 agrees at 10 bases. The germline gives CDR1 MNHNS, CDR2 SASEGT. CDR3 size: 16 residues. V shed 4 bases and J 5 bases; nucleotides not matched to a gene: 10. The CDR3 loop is CASSADRGRLGTEAFF. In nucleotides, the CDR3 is TGTGCCAGCAGTGCTGACAGGGGGCGATTGGGAACTGAAGCTTTCTTT.

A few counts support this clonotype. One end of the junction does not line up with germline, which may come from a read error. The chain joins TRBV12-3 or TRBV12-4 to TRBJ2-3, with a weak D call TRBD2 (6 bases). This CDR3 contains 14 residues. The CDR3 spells CASSVAASTDTQYF. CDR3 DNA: TGTGCCAGCAGTGTAGCGGCTAGCACAGATACGCAGTATTTT.

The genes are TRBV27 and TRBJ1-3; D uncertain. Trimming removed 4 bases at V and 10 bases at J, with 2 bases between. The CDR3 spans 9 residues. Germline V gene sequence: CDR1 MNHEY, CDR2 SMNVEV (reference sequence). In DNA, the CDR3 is TGTGCCAGCAGTTCAACCATATATTTT. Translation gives CASSSTIYF.

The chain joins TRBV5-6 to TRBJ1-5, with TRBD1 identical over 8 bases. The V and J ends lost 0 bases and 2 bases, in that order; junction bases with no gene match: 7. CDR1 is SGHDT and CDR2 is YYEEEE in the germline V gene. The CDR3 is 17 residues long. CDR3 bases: TGTGCCAGCAGCTTGGGACAGGGGACCACTGGCAATCAGCCCCAGCATTTT. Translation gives CASSLGQGTTGNQPQHF. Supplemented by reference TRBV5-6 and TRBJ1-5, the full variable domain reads DAGVTQSPTHLIKTRGQQVTLRCSPKSGHDTVSWYQQALGQGPQFIFQYYEEEERQRGNFPDRFSGHQFPNYSSELNVNALLLGDSALYLCASSLGQGTTGNQPQHFGDGTRLSIL.